A selection of T cell receptor beta chains follows, all from one sample in a study of CD8 T cells in Susac syndrome. TCRdb re-called the immunoSEQ multiplex PCR reads through MiXCR, storing one row per CDR3 protein. The data contain fewer than 350,000 distinct CDR3 sequences, almost 85% of them seen just once; the ten biggest clones take up 0.21%. The sample consisted of CD8+ T cells from PBMCs. All receptors come from a human donor with multiple sclerosis. The conserved cysteine and the conserved F or W are not part of the CDR3 here. The D gene is left open where the match is weak. Only some rows state a clone size, as once, few, many or a class for expanded clones.

>12|.|.|TRBV6-6
ASSSGWAKGEQF
>8|.|.|TRBV20-1
SLDGYEQY
>11|.|.|TRBV10-1
ASSEPGDEKLF
>15|.|TRBD2|TRBV12-3/TRBV12-4
ASSLGTSGRPHNEQF
>12|.|.|TRBV7-9
ASSLGSLGSEQY
>18|.|.|TRBV30
AWSPNPPPAGNSGANVLT
>12|.|TRBD2|TRBV10-2
ASSEGGVWDTQY
>13|.|TRBD1|TRBV27
ASSLPGQGGSEQY
>12|once|.|TRBV19
ATTPVWSTDTQY
>10|.|.|TRBV7-9
ASRRETDTQY
>10|few|TRBD1|TRBV7-9
ASRSTGGWQY
>18|.|TRBD2|TRBV27
ASSLLTSGSLGAPYNEQF
>12|.|TRBD1|TRBV19
ASSRQGSYTEAF
>16|once|.|TRBV7-9
ASSRPTTGRTDSYEQY
>11|.|.|TRBV13
ASSQGGRNTIY
>12|.|TRBD1|TRBV28
ASSLWDRVNEQY
>11|.|.|TRBV19
ASSTPGPETQY
>13|.|TRBD2|TRBV7-3
ASSLSGTAGDEQF
>16|.|TRBD1|TRBV30
AWSVLRDRGPTNYGYT
>14|once|TRBD1|TRBV5-6
ASSYEGQYDGNTIY
>16|few|TRBD2|TRBV27
ASSSQDPYWGGVDEQY
>14|.|TRBD1|TRBV29-1
SVVIEGQVIYNEQF
>12|few|TRBD1|TRBV6-1
ASSVQGQTYEQY
>15|.|.|TRBV7-9
ASSLAARVGRNYGYT
>14|.|.|TRBV14
ASSQDWLAPNNEQF
>12|.|.|TRBV5-4
ASSLRALNNEQF
>12|.|TRBD2|TRBV29-1
SVEFREGPYEQY
>12|.|.|TRBV7-6
ASSLANMNTEAF
>13|few|TRBD1|TRBV11-2
ASSLGRGTGQPQH
>16|.|.|TRBV2
ARTIPDPPYSGANVLT
>17|.|TRBD2|TRBV13
ASSCHPVIAGGPKGKQY
>15|.|.|TRBV6-8
ASSYSNEREVDYGYT
>15|.|TRBD2|TRBV28
ASSLTASTSGSDEQF
>12|.|.|TRBV12-3/TRBV12-4
ASSTDGGAYEQY
>15|.|TRBD1|TRBV28
ASSLWEVYRGEETQY
>14|once|TRBD1|TRBV28
ASSSPGQTNTGELF
>12|.|.|TRBV30
AWSPGRGNQPQH
>12|.|.|TRBV6-2/TRBV6-3
ASSYPGTPNEQY
>13|.|TRBD1|TRBV27
ASSLGQGVNYGYT
>13|.|TRBD2|TRBV19
ASIRSSGKGDTQY
>14|.|.|TRBV29-1
SVDHRGLSSTDTQY
>11|.|.|TRBV11-2
ASSHGQNTEAF
>13|.|.|TRBV19
ASSLMPGDKDEQY
>14|.|.|TRBV5-4
ASSLDMGEVNTEAF